What follows are 14 T cell receptor beta chains derived from one specimen sequenced in a study of post-analysis software for immune sequencing data (dated by TCRdb to the mid-2010s). Study-wide conclusions, independent of this receptor: Patients showed significantly higher frequencies than controls for 4 or 5 TRBV segments, among them TRBV5-6, TRBV5-1 and TRBV20-1.

Libraries came from PCR. The instrument was an Illumina HiSeq 2500. To reduce PCR and sequencing biases, unique molecular identifiers were built into the TCR beta cDNA libraries. TCRdb passed the public sequencing reads through fastp at Q25 and MiXCR, retaining productive beta sequences. Each CDR3 protein appears once, grouped with its most common genes and DNA. The sample table holds fewer than 850,000 distinct CDR3 sequences, of which about 45% were seen once. Of the sample, around 4.7% is held by the ten largest clones. These receptors are not linked to any known antigen. Sequenced material: blood. These receptor sequences come from a girl aged 5 to 17 with multiple sclerosis.

This clonotype showed up just a few times. The J gene is TRBJ2-3, the V gene TRBV6-1, with D possibly matching TRBD2 (7 bases). CDR3 length: 13 residues. V lost 6 bases and J lost 1, with 8 bases in between. Germline assignment: CDR1 MNHNS and CDR2 SASEGT. The CDR3 loop is CASRRGRTDTQYF. The CDR3 region has the DNA TGTGCCAGCAGGCGGGGGCGCACAGATACGCAGTATTTT.

This clonotype has only a few counts. The chain couples TRBV5-1 to TRBJ1-2; D is undetermined. Germline V lookup: CDR1 SGHRS, CDR2 YFSETQ. Trimming stripped 1 base from V and 1 base from J, with 14 bases between. The CDR3 consists of 16 residues. In DNA, the CDR3 is TGCGCCAGCAGCTTGCCCGACACGAACTATAACTATGGCTACACCTTC. Translated: CASSLPDTNYNYGYTF.

In its sample, this clonotype was seen a few times. The chain recombines TRBV7-9 with TRBJ2-5; D gene unclear. The DNA end favors TRBJ2-7, so the J call may be wrong. The CDR3 covers 14 residues. CDR1 and CDR2 from the germline V gene are SEHNR and FQNEAQ (reference sequence). The CDR3 sequence is CASSLSSFISEQYF. The CDR3 region has the DNA TGTGCCAGCAGCCTAAGCTCATTTATAAGCGAGCAGTACTTC.

The chain couples TRBV30 to TRBJ1-2, with a possible D match to TRBD1 (6 bases). V lost 0 bases, J lost 5 bases, and 10 bases lay in between. Germline V gene lookup returns CDR1 GTSNPN and CDR2 SVGIG (reference sequence). The CDR3 length is 13 residues. As DNA, the CDR3 is TGTGCCTGGAGTGTACGGCAGGGGTATGGCTACACCTTC. Its translation: CAWSVRQGYGYTF.

This clonotype was counted once. This chain links TRBV7-2 with TRBJ1-1; tentatively, D is TRBD1 (5 bases). This CDR3 comprises 14 residues. Germline CDR1 SGHTA, CDR2 FQGNSA. Trimming left V 2 bases short and J 6 bases short, with 13 bases between. Here the CDR3 reads CASSLLFDSSEAFF. CDR3 nucleotide sequence: TGTGCCAGCAGCTTACTCTTCGACAGTTCTGAAGCTTTCTTT.

This clonotype was seen a handful of times. The CDR3 nucleotides read TGTGCCAGCAGCTTAGTACGGGGGCCGAACACTGAAGCTTTCTTT. Protein: CASSLVRGPNTEAFF. V is TRBV7-2 and J is TRBJ1-1; possibly TRBD1 for D (6 bases). Deletions cut 1 base from V and 1 base from J, with 10 bases between. Germline V gives CDR1 SGHTA, CDR2 FQGNSA. The CDR3 spans 15 residues.

This clonotype was counted only a few times. DNA for the CDR3: TGTGCCAGCAGCTCAACCCAGGAACGTCACATTCAGTACTTC. Protein: CASSSTQERHIQYF. The J gene is TRBJ2-4, the V gene TRBV11-2; no clear D gene. V lost 4 bases and J lost 8, with 15 bases in between. The CDR3 is 14 residues long. Germline V gene data show CDR1 as SGHAT and CDR2 as FQNNGV. Using reference TRBV11-2 and TRBJ2-4 for the parts outside the CDR3, the full variable domain is EAGVAQSPRYKIIEKRQSVAFWCNPISGHATLYWYQQILGQGPKLLIQFQNNGVVDDSQLPKDRFSAERLKGVDSTLKIQPAKLEDSAVYLCASSSTQERHIQYFGAGTRLSVL.

The V call is TRBV20-1, the J call TRBJ2-4; possible D gene TRBD2, 6 bases. Per the germline V gene, CDR1 is DFQATT and CDR2 is SNEGSKA (reference sequence). The CDR3 runs to 15 residues. With 5 bases removed from V and 0 bases from J, the gap between germline ends came to 14 bases. CDR3 region: CSAQDYQLAKNIQYF. The CDR3 DNA reads TGCAGTGCTCAGGACTACCAACTAGCCAAAAACATTCAGTACTTC.

The chain combines TRBV7-2 with TRBJ2-7; 10 bases align to TRBD2. This CDR3 contains 17 residues. With 5 bases clipped from V and 1 base from J, the junction kept 11 bases outside the gene matches. Germline CDR1 and CDR2: SGHTA and FQGNSA. The DNA for the CDR3 is TGTGCCAGCAGCCACCGACTAGCGGGTAAAATATCCTACGAGCAGTACTTC. Translated: CASSHRLAGKISYEQYF.

The chain carries TRBV3-1 and TRBJ2-1; 8 positions agree with TRBD2. CDR1 and CDR2 (germline): LGHDT, YNNKEL (reference sequence). With 1 base clipped from V and 13 bases from J, the junction kept 9 bases outside the gene matches. This CDR3 region has 14 residues. This CDR3 reads CASSQGLAGVNQFF. The CDR3 DNA sequence: TGTGCCAGCAGCCAAGGCCTAGCGGGTGTAAATCAGTTCTTC.

This clonotype was seen only once. This chain uses TRBV20-1 with TRBJ2-7; 8 bases agree with TRBD2. CDR1 DFQATT and CDR2 SNEGSKA come from the germline V gene (reference sequence). CDR3 length: 15 amino acids. V shed 0 bases and J 11 bases; nucleotides not matched to a gene: 15. CDR3 coding DNA: TGCAGTGCTAGAGAACTTGGACTAGCCGGAGTTTTTGAGTACTTC. Protein: CSARELGLAGVFEYF.

V is TRBV7-2 and J is TRBJ2-3; unclear D gene. Trimming cost V 5 bases and J 2 bases, with 11 bases left between them. Germline lookup yields CDR1 SGHTA and CDR2 FQGNSA. The CDR3 contains 14 residues. The CDR3 nucleotides read TGTGCCAGCAGCCGCGGATCAGCCACAGATACGCAGTATTTT. This sequence encodes CASSRGSATDTQYF.

A remark on this clonotype: At one of its ends the junction is not consistent with the germline gene, which may arise from a read error. The CDR3 DNA is TGTGCCATCAGTAAGTCGAACGGCAGGGGGCCCTACGAGCAGTACTTC. It encodes CAISKSNGRGPYEQYF. The chain links TRBV10-3 to TRBJ2-7; TRBD1 agrees at 8 bases. Germline V lookup: CDR1 ENHRY, CDR2 SYGVKD. The CDR3 spans 16 residues.

This clonotype has just a few counts. This sequence joins TRBV20-1 and TRBJ2-1; D not certain. The CDR3 has 13 amino acids. Germline CDR1 and CDR2: DFQATT and SNEGSKA (reference sequence). V was shortened by 1 base and J by 8 bases, with 12 bases between the two germline ends. Written as DNA, the CDR3 is TGCAGTGCTAGAGTCCCTCCCGATTATGAGCAGTTCTTC. Translating gives CSARVPPDYEQFF.